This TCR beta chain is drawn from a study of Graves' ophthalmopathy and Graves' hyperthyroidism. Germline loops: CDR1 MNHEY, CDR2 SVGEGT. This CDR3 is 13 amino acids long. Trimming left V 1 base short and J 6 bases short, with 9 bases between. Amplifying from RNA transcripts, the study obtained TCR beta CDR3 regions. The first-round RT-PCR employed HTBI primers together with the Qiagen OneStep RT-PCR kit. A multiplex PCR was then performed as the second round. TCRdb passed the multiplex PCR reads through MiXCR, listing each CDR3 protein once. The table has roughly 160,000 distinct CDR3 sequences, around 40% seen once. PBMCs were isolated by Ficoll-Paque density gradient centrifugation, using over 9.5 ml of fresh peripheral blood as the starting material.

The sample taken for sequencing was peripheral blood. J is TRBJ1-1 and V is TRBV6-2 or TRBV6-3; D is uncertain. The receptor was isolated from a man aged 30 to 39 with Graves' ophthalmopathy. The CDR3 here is CASSYLGSAEAFF. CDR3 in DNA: TGTGCCAGCAGTTACTTAGGGAGCGCTGAAGCTTTCTTT.